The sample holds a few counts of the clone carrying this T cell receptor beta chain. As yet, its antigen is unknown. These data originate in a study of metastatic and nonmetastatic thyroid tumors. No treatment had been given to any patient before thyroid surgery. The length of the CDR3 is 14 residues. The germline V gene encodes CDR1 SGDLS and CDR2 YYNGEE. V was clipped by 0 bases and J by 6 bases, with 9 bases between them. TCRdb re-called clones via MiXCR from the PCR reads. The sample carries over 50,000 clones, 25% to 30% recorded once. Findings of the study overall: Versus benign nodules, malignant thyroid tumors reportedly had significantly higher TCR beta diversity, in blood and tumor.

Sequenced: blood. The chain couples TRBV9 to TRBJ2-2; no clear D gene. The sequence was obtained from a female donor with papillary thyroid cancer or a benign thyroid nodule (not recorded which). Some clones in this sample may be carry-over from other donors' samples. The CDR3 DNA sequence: TGTGCCAGCAGCGTAGCGTACCGGGCCGGGGAGCTGTTTTTT. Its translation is CASSVAYRAGELFF.